This TCR beta chain appears in the sequencing data of a study of T cell responses to AZD1222 COVID-19 vaccine. Points from the study as a whole: Two AZD1222 administrations were followed by greater Spike-specific TCR breadth and depth. The study reported that nearly half of spike-specific TCRs target unmutated variant regions.

About this clone itself: The antigen is undetermined.

The J segment lost 7 bases and the V segment lost 6 bases, leaving 4 bases of the junction unmatched. CDR1 and CDR2 (germline): SQVTM, ANQGSEA. The CDR3 runs 12 residues. Doses given second, at about 4 or about 12 weeks, were pooled. TCRdb keeps only in-frame clones here, not all; method: immunoSEQ multiplex PCR. The table shows under 150,000 clones, with roughly nine tenths occurring only once. The sequence was obtained from an adult who received the AZD1222 COVID-19 vaccine. The chain combines TRBV29-1 with TRBJ2-1; 9 positions agree with TRBD1. Sequences were derived from peripheral blood, sampled 28 days after the second AZD1222 dose. The CDR3 bases are TGCAGCGTCAATGACAGGGGGAATGAGCAGTTCTTC. It translates to CSVNDRGNEQFF.